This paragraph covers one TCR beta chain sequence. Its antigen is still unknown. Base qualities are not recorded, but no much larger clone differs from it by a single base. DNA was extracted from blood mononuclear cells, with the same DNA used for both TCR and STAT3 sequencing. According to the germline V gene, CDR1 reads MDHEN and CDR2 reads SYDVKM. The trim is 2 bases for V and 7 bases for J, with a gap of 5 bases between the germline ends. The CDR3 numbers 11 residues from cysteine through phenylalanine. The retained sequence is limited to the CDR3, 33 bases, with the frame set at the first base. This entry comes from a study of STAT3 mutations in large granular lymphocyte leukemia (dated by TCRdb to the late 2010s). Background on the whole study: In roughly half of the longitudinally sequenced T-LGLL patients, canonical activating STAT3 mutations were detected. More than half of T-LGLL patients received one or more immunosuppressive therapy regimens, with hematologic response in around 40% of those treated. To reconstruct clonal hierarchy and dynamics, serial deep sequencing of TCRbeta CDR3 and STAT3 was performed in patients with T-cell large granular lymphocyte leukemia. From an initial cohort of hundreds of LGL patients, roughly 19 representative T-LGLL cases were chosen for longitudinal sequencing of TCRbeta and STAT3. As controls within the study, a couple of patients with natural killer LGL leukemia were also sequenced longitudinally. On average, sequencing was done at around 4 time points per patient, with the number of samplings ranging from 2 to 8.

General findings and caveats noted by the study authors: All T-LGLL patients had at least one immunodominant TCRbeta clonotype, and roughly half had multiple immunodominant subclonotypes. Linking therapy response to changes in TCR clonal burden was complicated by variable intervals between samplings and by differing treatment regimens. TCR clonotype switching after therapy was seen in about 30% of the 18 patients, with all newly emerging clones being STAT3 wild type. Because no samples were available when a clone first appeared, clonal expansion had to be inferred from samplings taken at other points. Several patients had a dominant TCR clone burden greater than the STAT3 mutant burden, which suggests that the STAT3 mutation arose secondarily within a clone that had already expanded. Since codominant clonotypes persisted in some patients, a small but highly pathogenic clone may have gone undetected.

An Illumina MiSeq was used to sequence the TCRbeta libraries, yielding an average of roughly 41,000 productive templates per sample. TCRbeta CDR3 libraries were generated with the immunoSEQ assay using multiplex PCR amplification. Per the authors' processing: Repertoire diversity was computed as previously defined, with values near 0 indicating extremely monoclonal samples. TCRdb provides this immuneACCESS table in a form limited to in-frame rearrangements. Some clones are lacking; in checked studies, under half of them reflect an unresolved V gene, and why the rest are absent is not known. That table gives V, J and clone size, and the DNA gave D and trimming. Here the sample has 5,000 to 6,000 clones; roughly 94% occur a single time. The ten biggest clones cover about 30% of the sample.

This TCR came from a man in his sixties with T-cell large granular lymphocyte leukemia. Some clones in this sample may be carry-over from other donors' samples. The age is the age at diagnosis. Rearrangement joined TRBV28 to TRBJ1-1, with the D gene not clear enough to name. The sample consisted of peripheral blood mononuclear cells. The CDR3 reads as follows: CASSLHNEAFF. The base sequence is TGTGCCAGCAGTTTACACAATGAAGCTTTCTTT.